The table lists the clone carrying this TCR beta chain with a few counts. The primer mix had 60 Vbeta and 13 Jbeta primers. Clones were sequenced by immunoSEQ multiplex PCR, and TCRdb holds only the in-frame ones, with some missing. The top ten clones hold 4.5% of a sample with around 25,000 clones, 75% to 85% of them seen once. This record comes from a study of cytomegalovirus exposure and HLA in healthy donors. Between the trimmed V and J ends, which lost 4 bases and 6 bases, there was a span of 18 bases. The length of the CDR3 is 15 residues. The germline gives CDR1 MNHNS, CDR2 SASEGT. What was sequenced was PBMCs. The sequence was collected from a male donor in good health and CMV-seronegative. The rearrangement links TRBV6-1 to TRBJ1-1; D gene ambiguous. The CDR3 loop is CASSVPVGEFSEAFF. The CDR3 DNA sequence: TGTGCCAGCAGTGTTCCGGTCGGGGAATTCTCTGAAGCTTTCTTT.